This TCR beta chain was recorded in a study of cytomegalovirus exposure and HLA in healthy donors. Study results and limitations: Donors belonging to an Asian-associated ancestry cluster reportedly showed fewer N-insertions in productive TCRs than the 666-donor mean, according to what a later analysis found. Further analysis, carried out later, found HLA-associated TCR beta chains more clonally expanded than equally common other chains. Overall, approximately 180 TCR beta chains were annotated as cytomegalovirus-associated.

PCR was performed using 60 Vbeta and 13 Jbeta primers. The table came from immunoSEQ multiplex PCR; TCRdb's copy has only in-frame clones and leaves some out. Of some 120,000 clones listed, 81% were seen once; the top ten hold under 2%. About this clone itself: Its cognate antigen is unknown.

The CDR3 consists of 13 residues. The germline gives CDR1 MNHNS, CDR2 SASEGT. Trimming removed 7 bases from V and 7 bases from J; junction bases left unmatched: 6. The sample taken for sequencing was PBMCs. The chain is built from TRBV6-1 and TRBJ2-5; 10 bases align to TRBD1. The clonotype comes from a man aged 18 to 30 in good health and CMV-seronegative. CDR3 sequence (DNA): TGTGCCAGCATTAACCGGGACAGGGGGACCCAGTACTTC. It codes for CASINRDRGTQYF.